The rows below give T cell receptor beta chains drawn from one sample of a study of blood T cell repertoires in COVID-19. Repertoires were generated with immunoSEQ multiplex PCR, while TCRdb's copy carries only in-frame clones and drops some. In the table there are 300,000 to 450,000 clones, around 84% of which are singletons. Material: peripheral blood. The receptors shown here come from a human donor with acute or convalescent COVID-19. The donor label of this sample is uncertain. Each CDR3 is given with its conserved first and last residue. A D gene is named only where the DNA matches it firmly. Clone size is shown for a subset of rows, as once, few, many or a class of expanded clone.

clone_size,d_call,j_call,v_call,cdr3_aa,cdr3_nt
once,.,TRBJ1-4,TRBV12-2,CASRPLLGTNEKLFF,TGTGCAAGTCGCCCCTTACTAGGGACTAATGAAAAACTGTTTTTT
once,.,TRBJ1-1,TRBV5-1,CASSLGLMNTEAFF,TGCGCCAGCAGCTTGGGTTTAATGAACACTGAAGCTTTCTTT
.,.,TRBJ1-3,TRBV5-1,CASSEGRRGNTIYF,TGCGCCAGCTCGGAGGGGCGCCGGGGAAACACCATATATTTT
.,.,TRBJ1-2,TRBV27,CASSLLFSVRTVFYGYTF,TGTGCCAGCAGTTTACTTTTCTCGGTACGGACAGTCTTCTATGGCTACACCTTC
.,.,TRBJ1-1,TRBV29-1,CSVAVGGNTEAFF,TGCAGCGTTGCCGTTGGAGGGAACACTGAAGCTTTCTTT
.,.,TRBJ1-6,TRBV4-1,CASSQGGQPSPLHF,TGCGCCAGCAGCCAGGGCGGACAGCCATCACCCCTCCACTTT
.,.,TRBJ2-7,TRBV3-1/TRBV3-2,CASEGPSSYEQYF,TGTGCCAGTGAGGGCCCCAGCTCCTACGAGCAGTACTTC
.,.,TRBJ2-7,TRBV2,CASSGLRYYEQYF,TGTGCCAGCAGTGGTCTCAGGTACTACGAGCAGTACTTC
once,TRBD1,TRBJ1-4,TRBV28,CASSPGTGFNEKLFF,TGTGCCAGCAGCCCCGGGACAGGGTTTAATGAAAAACTGTTTTTT
.,.,TRBJ2-1,TRBV10-3,CAISPGGGGRNEQFF,TGTGCCATCTCCCCTGGGGGTGGGGGGAGGAATGAGCAGTTCTTC
few,.,TRBJ1-2,TRBV11-2,CASSVPTGYYGYTF,TGTGCCAGCAGCGTACCCACAGGGTACTATGGCTACACCTTC
.,TRBD1,TRBJ1-2,TRBV3-1/TRBV3-2,CASSPRAADRFYGYTF,TGTGCCAGCAGCCCTCGCGCCGCGGACAGGTTCTATGGCTACACCTTC
.,TRBD1,TRBJ1-4,TRBV14,CASSQAGTGGEKLFF,TGTGCCAGCAGCCAAGCCGGGACAGGGGGTGAAAAACTGTTTTTT
few,TRBD1,TRBJ1-1,TRBV3-1/TRBV3-2,CASRRTGTNTEAFF,TGTGCCAGCAGACGGACAGGGACGAACACTGAAGCTTTCTTT
.,.,TRBJ1-2,TRBV5-4,CASSLGIRDYGYTF,TGTGCCAGCAGCTTGGGAATCAGGGACTATGGCTACACCTTC
.,TRBD1,TRBJ1-1,TRBV6-4,CASSDSTGATEAFF,TGTGCCAGCAGTGACTCCACAGGGGCAACTGAAGCTTTCTTT
.,.,TRBJ1-1,TRBV27,CASSGGITGTEAFF,TGTGCCAGCAGTGGGGGGATCACGGGGACTGAAGCTTTCTTT
.,TRBD1,TRBJ1-1,TRBV7-9,CASSSTGGDTEAFF,TGTGCCAGCAGCTCGACAGGGGGGGACACTGAAGCTTTCTTT
.,.,TRBJ1-1,TRBV20-1,CSASVRNTEAFF,TGCAGTGCTAGTGTGAGGAACACTGAAGCTTTCTTT
.,.,TRBJ2-7,TRBV6-1,CASSEAGASSYEQYF,TGTGCCAGCAGTGAAGCGGGAGCTAGCTCCTACGAGCAGTACTTC
.,.,TRBJ1-5,TRBV12-3/TRBV12-4,CASSFGDQPQHF,TGTGCCAGCAGTTTTGGAGATCAGCCCCAGCATTTT
.,.,TRBJ2-2,TRBV2,CASSEGRTNTGELFF,TGTGCCAGTTCGGAAGGGAGGACCAACACCGGGGAGCTGTTTTTT
once,.,TRBJ1-2,TRBV29-1,CSVYKNTNYGYTF,TGCAGCGTTTATAAAAACACTAACTATGGCTACACCTTC
once,TRBD1,TRBJ1-5,TRBV6-5,CASSPDRASNQPQHF,TGTGCCAGCAGCCCGGACAGGGCTAGCAATCAGCCCCAGCATTTT
once,.,TRBJ2-6,TRBV3-1/TRBV3-2,CASSQRQQSSGANVLTF,TGTGCCAGCAGCCAGAGACAGCAGTCCTCTGGGGCCAACGTCCTGACTTTC
.,TRBD1,TRBJ1-2,TRBV18,CASSPDRANYGYTF,TGTGCCAGCTCACCAGACAGGGCCAACTATGGCTACACCTTC
.,.,TRBJ1-6,TRBV6-5,CASTSQAPVSPLHF,TGTGCCAGCACCTCCCAGGCGCCAGTATCACCCCTCCACTTT
.,TRBD1,TRBJ2-7,TRBV18,CASSTGTGSSYEQYF,TGTGCCAGCTCCACTGGGACAGGTAGCTCCTACGAGCAGTACTTC
.,.,TRBJ1-5,TRBV10-3,CAIGGMRNQPQHF,TGTGCCATTGGGGGGATGCGGAATCAGCCCCAGCATTTT
.,.,TRBJ2-6,TRBV7-6,CASSLSPGSGANVLTF,TGTGCCAGCAGCCTCTCCCCCGGGTCTGGGGCCAACGTCCTGACTTTC
.,.,TRBJ1-2,TRBV27,CASSLAYGPKRGYTF,TGTGCCAGCAGTTTAGCGTATGGGCCCAAACGAGGCTACACCTTC
.,.,TRBJ1-3,TRBV27,CASSQGGSGNTIYF,TGTGCCAGCAGCCAGGGTGGCTCTGGAAACACCATATATTTT
few,TRBD1,TRBJ1-2,TRBV7-9,CASTVTVGTGGASSVYTF,TGTGCCAGCACCGTTACCGTGGGGACAGGGGGCGCATCCTCCGTCTACACCTTC
.,.,TRBJ1-5,TRBV7-2,CASSLDRNQPQHF,TGTGCCAGCAGCTTAGACAGGAATCAGCCCCAGCATTTT
.,TRBD2,TRBJ2-1,TRBV7-2,CASSSSGNFYNEQFF,TGTGCCAGCAGCTCCAGCGGGAATTTCTACAATGAGCAGTTCTTC
.,.,TRBJ1-5,TRBV6-1,CASSDLPPAAQHF,TGTGCCAGCAGTGACCTTCCCCCAGCGGCCCAGCATTTT
few,.,TRBJ2-3,TRBV2,CASRPSRGSTDTQYF,TGTGCCAGCAGACCCAGTCGAGGGAGCACAGATACGCAGTATTTT
few,.,TRBJ1-5,TRBV7-9,CASSLAGPGGPSNQPQHF,TGTGCCAGCAGCTTAGCGGGTCCGGGGGGACCTAGCAATCAGCCCCAGCATTTT
few,TRBD1,TRBJ1-5,TRBV5-8,CASSPGQTDQPQHF,TGTGCCAGCAGCCCGGGACAGACCGATCAGCCCCAGCATTTT
.,TRBD1,TRBJ1-1,TRBV7-9,CASSLYGQAITEAFF,TGTGCCAGCAGCTTATACGGACAGGCGATCACTGAAGCTTTCTTT
.,.,TRBJ2-1,TRBV27,CASSLEAGYNEQFF,TGTGCCAGCAGTTTAGAAGCGGGTTACAATGAGCAGTTCTTC
.,TRBD2,TRBJ2-2,TRBV7-6,CASSPKMTSGATNTGELFF,TGTGCCAGCAGCCCAAAGATGACTAGCGGGGCCACGAACACCGGGGAGCTGTTTTTT
.,TRBD1,TRBJ1-1,TRBV28,CASSELIQGSFF,TGTGCCAGCTCAGAACTCATACAGGGGTCTTTCTTT
.,.,TRBJ1-1,TRBV19,CASQGFGNTEAFF,TGTGCCAGTCAGGGGTTTGGGAACACTGAAGCTTTCTTT
.,.,TRBJ2-5,TRBV11-2,CASSLRRDRTQETQYF,TGTGCCAGCAGCCTGAGGCGGGACAGAACGCAAGAGACCCAGTACTTC